This T cell receptor (beta chain) was recorded in a study of shared clonotypes between healthy human individuals. At the level of the study: The plates for each donor numbered three CD4 naive, three CD4 memory, two CD8 naive and one CD8 memory. Overall study findings and caveats: Around 5% of naive CD4 clonotypes were shared across four donors. Specimens sampled were limited to blood, with tissue repertoires likely differing. Clonotypes not shared had lower generation probabilities than those common to all four donors.

From germline, CDR1 is LNHNV and CDR2 YYDKDF (reference sequence). CDR3 length: 13 amino acids. Trimming at V came to 1 base and at J to 11 bases, leaving 3 bases not matched to a gene. Here immunoSEQ multiplex PCR was the method, and the copy in TCRdb shows in-frame clones only, minus some. The sample contains some 1.1 million clones, 60% to 85% of which appear only once. As concerns this clone: The antigen remains undetermined.

The clonotype originates from a man aged 18 to 29 in good health. Some clones in this sample may be carry-over from other donors' samples. The chain uses TRBV15 and TRBJ2-1, with TRBD1 matching 9 bases. Sequenced: memory CD4+ T cells from PBMCs. As to subset: CD45RA-negative fraction. In DNA, the CDR3 is TGTGCCACCAGCAGAGTGGGACAGGGAAAGCAGTTCTTC. As protein: CATSRVGQGKQFF.